Below are 13 T cell receptor beta chains sequenced from a single sample in a study of shared clonotypes between healthy human individuals. Repertoires were generated with immunoSEQ multiplex PCR, while TCRdb's copy carries only in-frame clones and drops some. The data hold a few million clones, with approximately 90% observed a single time. Input material: naive CD4+ T cells sorted from blood. The subset was: CD45RA+ positively selected. All receptors derive from a man younger than 35 in good health.

This chain uses TRBV9 with TRBJ2-7; TRBD1 matches 8 bases. V was pared by 7 bases and J by 7 bases, with 13 bases of the junction left unmatched. This CDR3 has 14 amino acids. Germline loops: CDR1 SGDLS, CDR2 YYNGEE. The CDR3 region has the DNA TGTGCCAGCCCCCCAGACCAGGGGGCTGGGGAGCAGTACTTC. This translates into CASPPDQGAGEQYF.

The chain combines TRBV7-6 with TRBJ2-1; the D gene could be TRBD1 or TRBD2 (6 bases each). The CDR3 runs to 16 residues. V lost 1 base to trimming and J lost 6 bases, with 16 bases between them. CDR1 is SGHVS, CDR2 FNYEAQ, per germline. The CDR3, as DNA: TGTGCCAGCAGCTTAGTTCCGGGGGCCTTCAGCAATGAGCAGTTCTTC. This sequence encodes CASSLVPGAFSNEQFF.

The gene calls are TRBV4-1 and TRBJ1-4, with a weak D call TRBD1 (5 bases). Trimming removed 0 bases at V and 10 bases at J, with 15 bases between. The germline gives CDR1 MGHRA, CDR2 YSYEKL. The CDR3 totals 15 residues. This CDR3 is CASSQEKGISGKLFF. The CDR3 nucleotides read TGCGCCAGCAGCCAAGAGAAGGGGATTTCGGGAAAACTGTTTTTT.

This chain joins TRBV19 and TRBJ2-7; maybe TRBD2 (7 bases). The CDR3 spans 16 residues. The V end lost 4 bases, the J end lost 3 bases, and 19 bases lay between the germline ends. Germline V gene lookup returns CDR1 LNHDA and CDR2 SQIVND (reference sequence). The CDR3 region has the DNA TGTGCCAGTAGTACCGGGGGGACAAGTGGTGGCTACGAGCAGTACTTC. The encoded protein is CASSTGGTSGGYEQYF.

This clone was seen once. Other nucleotide sequences in the sample specify the same CDR3. This rearrangement joins TRBV4-2 to TRBJ2-2, with a weak D call TRBD1 (6 bases). The CDR3 is 16 residues long. The germline V and J ends were trimmed by 0 bases and 2 bases, with 10 bases remaining between them. Germline CDR1 LGHNA, CDR2 YNFKEQ. The CDR3 here is CASSQEGGRNTGELFF. The CDR3 nucleotides read TGTGCCAGCAGCCAAGAAGGGGGTAGAAACACCGGGGAGCTGTTTTTT.

The chain recombines TRBV4-1 with TRBJ1-2; no firm D call. The germline V and J ends were trimmed by 0 bases and 2 bases, with 10 bases remaining between them. This CDR3 is 15 amino acids long. Germline CDR1 MGHRA, CDR2 YSYEKL. In DNA, the CDR3 is TGCGCCAGCAGCCAAGATCATTTGGCGAACTATGGCTACACCTTC. The encoded protein is CASSQDHLANYGYTF.

Points on this clone: Other DNA sequences in the sample encode the same CDR3. This chain joins TRBV18 and TRBJ2-5, with TRBD1 identical over 7 bases. Germline assignment: CDR1 KGHSH and CDR2 LQKENI. Trimming at V came to 3 bases and at J to 2 bases, leaving 3 bases not matched to a gene. This CDR3 contains 14 residues. The CDR3 bases are TGTGCCAGCTCACCGGGGACAGTACAAGAGACCCAGTACTTC. This sequence encodes CASSPGTVQETQYF. The variable domain in full, with the rest retrieved from reference TRBV18 and TRBJ2-5, is NAGVMQNPRHLVRRRGQEARLRCSPMKGHSHVYWYRQLPEEGLKFMVYLQKENIIDESGMPKERFSAEFPKEGPSILRIQQVVRGDSAAYFCASSPGTVQETQYFGPGTRLLVL.

The chain employs TRBV5-6 and TRBJ2-7; D is perhaps TRBD1 (5 bases). V gave up 2 bases and J gave up 5 bases, with 14 bases separating them. Per the germline V gene, CDR1 is SGHDT and CDR2 is YYEEEE. The CDR3 is 14 amino acids. As DNA, the CDR3 is TGTGCCAGCAGCTTTCAAGACAGACCCAACGAGCAGTACTTC. This gives the protein CASSFQDRPNEQYF.

A remark on this clone: The same CDR3 arises from other DNA sequences in this sample as well. V gene TRBV5-1 combines with J gene TRBJ2-7, with TRBD2 identical over 10 bases. The CDR3 totals 15 residues. With 0 bases clipped from V and 3 bases from J, the junction kept 3 bases outside the gene matches. Germline V gene lookup returns CDR1 SGHRS and CDR2 YFSETQ. CDR3 sequence: CASSLDLAGVYEQYF. CDR3 in DNA: TGCGCCAGCAGCTTGGACCTAGCGGGAGTCTACGAGCAGTACTTC.

The chain combines TRBV5-8 with TRBJ1-1; D unclear. CDR1 SGHTS and CDR2 YDEGEE come from the germline V gene. V lost 5 bases and J 4 bases, leaving 9 bases between the germline ends. This CDR3 contains 12 residues. CDR3 nucleotide sequence: TGTGCCAGCAGGGCGAGGACCACTGAAGCTTTCTTT. This gives the protein CASRARTTEAFF. Full variable domain (remainder filled in from reference TRBV5-8 and TRBJ1-1): EAGVTQSPTHLIKTRGQQATLRCSPISGHTSVYWYQQALGLGLQFLLWYDEGEERNRGNFPPRFSGRQFPNYSSELNVNALELEDSALYLCASRARTTEAFFGQGTRLTVV.

The V gene is TRBV7-6, the J gene TRBJ1-6; D is possibly TRBD1 (6 bases). Germline CDR1 SGHVS, CDR2 FNYEAQ. V was shortened by 5 bases and J by 9 bases, with 14 bases between the two germline ends. The CDR3 spans 14 residues. The CDR3 DNA reads TGTGCCAGCAGCCCGGGACACCCAAGTTCACCCCTCCACTTT. Its translation: CASSPGHPSSPLHF.

The chain has TRBV30 and TRBJ2-2; TRBD1 or TRBD2 may be the D gene (6 bases each). Trimming removed 3 bases from V and 5 bases from J, with 16 bases in between. CDR1 is GTSNPN and CDR2 is SVGIG in the germline V gene (reference sequence). The length of the CDR3 is 15 residues. In DNA form, the CDR3 reads TGTGCCTGGAGCCCACAGGGACTCCCGACCGGGGAGCTGTTTTTT. Protein product: CAWSPQGLPTGELFF.

The V call is TRBV6-1, the J call TRBJ2-3; 11 nucleotides match TRBD2. The germline V gene has CDR1 MNHNS and CDR2 SASEGT. J was trimmed by 6 bases and V by 3 bases; bases with no gene match: 8. The length of the CDR3 is 16 residues. CDR3 region: CASSEELAGVSDTQYF. For the CDR3, the DNA is TGTGCCAGCAGTGAGGAACTAGCGGGAGTCTCGGATACGCAGTATTTT.